This entry describes one T cell receptor (beta chain). What this receptor recognizes is not known. No clone much larger than this one lies a single base away; base qualities are absent. The germline V gene gives CDR1 as MNHEY and CDR2 as SVGEGT. From cysteine to phenylalanine, the CDR3 is 14 amino acids long. Only CDR3 DNA remains: 42 bases, in frame from the first base. Ends trimmed: V by 7 bases, J by 1 base; bases unmatched to a gene: 7. The sample belongs to a study of T cell repertoires in cytomegalovirus infection (dated 2019 in TCRdb). Concerning the study at large: The peptide stimulations were aimed at well-studied HLA-B-restricted epitopes as well as recently identified HLA-C-restricted CMV epitopes, whose presentation resists viral immunomodulation. Donor HLA type was relevant to the analysis, because carriage of CMV infection together with the matching HLA type was indicated by public TCR beta signatures. Study-wide findings and limitations: The ex vivo response was dominated by HLA-C-restricted CMV-specific TCR beta clonotypes, which also provided the single most frequent clonotype in two of eight donors. Cumulative frequency of public TCR beta family members discriminated carriers of CMV infection plus the relevant HLA type in this cohort and an independent approximately 360-donor cohort.

The treatment or condition label corresponds to: in vitro stimulation with specific CMV peptide epitopes to enrich CMV-specific T cells. Sequencing relied on an Illumina HiSeq 1500. TCRdb applied fastp at Q25 and MiXCR to the public reads, then kept only in-frame beta chains. Under each unique CDR3 protein, matching rows form one entry showing the most common genes and DNA. The sample yields roughly 800,000 distinct CDR3 sequences; 25% to 35% were counted once. The ten largest clones take up around 13% of the sample. The clonotype comes from a human donor in good health (CMV status not recorded). Some clones in this sample may be carry-over from other donors' samples. The specimen comprised cultured CD8+ T cells from PBMCs, sampled from culture after CMV antigen stimulation. Here the chain combines TRBV6-2 or TRBV6-3 and TRBJ2-7, with 7 junctional bases fitting TRBD1. The encoded CDR3 is CASTTGALSYEQYF. The bases are TGTGCCAGCACCACAGGGGCCTTATCCTACGAGCAGTACTTC.